A selection of T cell receptor beta chains follows, all from one sample in a study of cytomegalovirus exposure and HLA in healthy donors. The protocol was immunoSEQ multiplex PCR, while the TCRdb copy is restricted to in-frame clones and leaves out a portion. The data show more than 70,000 clones, 76% seen once. The source material was PBMCs. The origin of the receptors is a man under 40 in good health and CMV-seropositive. Both conserved end residues are part of each CDR3. The D gene is left open where the match is weak. A row's size may be missing; if present it is once, few, many or a size class.

V gene: TRBV28; D gene: -; J gene: TRBJ2-5; clone size: -; CDR3 DNA: TGTGCCAGCAGTGCATTACAACTGGGGGGAGAGACCCAGTACTTC; CDR3 protein: CASSALQLGGETQYF
V gene: TRBV7-9; D gene: -; J gene: TRBJ2-5; clone size: few; CDR3 DNA: TGTTCCAGCAGTCGCTCTCCGGGGACCCAGTACTTC; CDR3 protein: CSSSRSPGTQYF
V gene: TRBV5-1; D gene: -; J gene: TRBJ2-1; clone size: -; CDR3 DNA: TGCGCCAGCAGCTCCGAACAGGGCATCGGCAATGAGCAGTTCTTC; CDR3 protein: CASSSEQGIGNEQFF
V gene: TRBV4-1; D gene: TRBD2; J gene: TRBJ2-5; clone size: -; CDR3 DNA: TGCGCCAGCAGCCCTAGCGGGTCGGAGACCCAGTACTTC; CDR3 protein: CASSPSGSETQYF
V gene: TRBV27; D gene: -; J gene: TRBJ2-2; clone size: -; CDR3 DNA: TGTGCCAGCAGGGGGACTGGGAACAAGGGGGAGCTGTTTTTT; CDR3 protein: CASRGTGNKGELFF
V gene: TRBV27; D gene: -; J gene: TRBJ1-2; clone size: few; CDR3 DNA: TGTGCCAGCAGTTTTACAAGCTCGGGACTTCCCTATGGCTACACCTTC; CDR3 protein: CASSFTSSGLPYGYTF
V gene: TRBV5-5; D gene: TRBD1; J gene: TRBJ2-7; clone size: few; CDR3 DNA: TGCGCCAGCAGCCAGGACAGGGGGGGAGGATACGAGCAGTACTTC; CDR3 protein: CASSQDRGGGYEQYF
V gene: TRBV11-2; D gene: -; J gene: TRBJ2-1; clone size: few; CDR3 DNA: TGTGCCAGCAGCTACCGGAATGAGCAGTTCTTC; CDR3 protein: CASSYRNEQFF
V gene: TRBV15; D gene: -; J gene: TRBJ2-5; clone size: -; CDR3 DNA: TGTGCCACCAGCAAGAGGAGGGGGGGCCAAGAGACCCAGTACTTC; CDR3 protein: CATSKRRGGQETQYF
V gene: TRBV28; D gene: TRBD1; J gene: TRBJ1-5; clone size: -; CDR3 DNA: TGTGCCAGCAGTAAACTGACGCGGACAGGGAAGCCCCAGCATTTT; CDR3 protein: CASSKLTRTGKPQHF
V gene: TRBV27; D gene: TRBD2; J gene: TRBJ2-1; clone size: few; CDR3 DNA: TGTGCCAGCAGTCCTAGCGGCTCCTACAATGAGCAGTTCTTC; CDR3 protein: CASSPSGSYNEQFF
V gene: TRBV5-1; D gene: -; J gene: TRBJ1-1; clone size: -; CDR3 DNA: TGCGCCAGCAGCTTCGGGAGGCAGGCGAACACTGAAGCTTTCTTT; CDR3 protein: CASSFGRQANTEAFF
V gene: TRBV6-5; D gene: -; J gene: TRBJ1-1; clone size: -; CDR3 DNA: TGTGCCAGCAGTTACTCAAGGGGGTCCAACACTGAAGCTTTCTTT; CDR3 protein: CASSYSRGSNTEAFF
V gene: TRBV27; D gene: TRBD2; J gene: TRBJ2-1; clone size: -; CDR3 DNA: TGTGCCAGCAGTTTAAGCGGGAGGGCCTACTACAATGAGCAGTTCTTC; CDR3 protein: CASSLSGRAYYNEQFF
V gene: TRBV29-1; D gene: TRBD1; J gene: TRBJ1-1; clone size: -; CDR3 DNA: TGCAGCGTTGACGGGACAGGGAGCGCTGAAGCTTTCTTT; CDR3 protein: CSVDGTGSAEAFF
V gene: TRBV7-9; D gene: -; J gene: TRBJ2-1; clone size: -; CDR3 DNA: TGTGCCAGCAGCCCGAGCCAACACAATGAGCAGTTCTTC; CDR3 protein: CASSPSQHNEQFF
V gene: TRBV15; D gene: TRBD2; J gene: TRBJ2-1; clone size: once; CDR3 DNA: TGTGCCACCAGCAGACGCTCCGAGACTTGGGGGGGGAATGAGCAGTTCTTC; CDR3 protein: CATSRRSETWGGNEQFF
V gene: TRBV14; D gene: -; J gene: TRBJ2-1; clone size: -; CDR3 DNA: TGTGCCAGCAGCCATTCTTTAGTACGGTATGAGCAGTTCTTC; CDR3 protein: CASSHSLVRYEQFF
V gene: TRBV29-1; D gene: -; J gene: TRBJ2-1; clone size: -; CDR3 DNA: TGCAGCGCCCAAGGACAGATTTACAATGAGCAGTTCTTC; CDR3 protein: CSAQGQIYNEQFF
V gene: TRBV30; D gene: -; J gene: TRBJ2-7; clone size: once; CDR3 DNA: TGTGCCTGGAGCCACAACCCCCCCTACGAGCAGTACTTC; CDR3 protein: CAWSHNPPYEQYF
V gene: TRBV13; D gene: TRBD1; J gene: TRBJ2-1; clone size: -; CDR3 DNA: TGTGCCAGCAGCTTCACAGGGGACAGAGTAAATGAGCAGTTCTTC; CDR3 protein: CASSFTGDRVNEQFF
V gene: TRBV5-6; D gene: TRBD1; J gene: TRBJ1-1; clone size: -; CDR3 DNA: TGTGCCAGCAGCCCAACAAAGGGGGCGAACACTGAAGCTTTCTTT; CDR3 protein: CASSPTKGANTEAFF
V gene: TRBV29-1; D gene: TRBD1; J gene: TRBJ1-5; clone size: -; CDR3 DNA: TGCAGCGCCACGACAGGGCGCAATCAGCCCCAGCATTTT; CDR3 protein: CSATTGRNQPQHF
V gene: TRBV7-9; D gene: TRBD1; J gene: TRBJ2-7; clone size: -; CDR3 DNA: TGTGCCAGCAGTTCCAGACAGGGGGTTCTTTTCTACGAGCAGTACTTC; CDR3 protein: CASSSRQGVLFYEQYF
V gene: TRBV10-3; D gene: -; J gene: TRBJ1-2; clone size: few; CDR3 DNA: TGTGCCATCAGTGAGGTGACGGGAGGCTACACCTTC; CDR3 protein: CAISEVTGGYTF
V gene: TRBV2; D gene: TRBD2; J gene: TRBJ2-7; clone size: -; CDR3 DNA: TGTGCCAGCACTCCTGGGACTAGCTTATTCTACGAGCAGTACTTC; CDR3 protein: CASTPGTSLFYEQYF
V gene: TRBV28; D gene: TRBD1; J gene: TRBJ1-2; clone size: -; CDR3 DNA: TGTGCCAGCAGTTTAAGGGGGCAGCGAATTGGTGGCTACACCTTC; CDR3 protein: CASSLRGQRIGGYTF
V gene: TRBV30; D gene: -; J gene: TRBJ2-6; clone size: once; CDR3 DNA: TGTGCCTGGAGCATTTCTGGGGCCAACGTCCTGACTTTC; CDR3 protein: CAWSISGANVLTF
V gene: TRBV6-5; D gene: TRBD1; J gene: TRBJ1-2; clone size: -; CDR3 DNA: TGTGCCAGCAGTGCCCCCGGACAGGGGAACTATGGCTACACCTTC; CDR3 protein: CASSAPGQGNYGYTF
V gene: TRBV5-1; D gene: -; J gene: TRBJ1-2; clone size: -; CDR3 DNA: TGCGCCAGCAGCTTCGGGGAAGACTATGGCTACACCTTC; CDR3 protein: CASSFGEDYGYTF
V gene: TRBV28; D gene: TRBD2; J gene: TRBJ2-1; clone size: -; CDR3 DNA: TGTGCCAGCAGCCCCAGCGGGAGAGCTGCCAATGAGCAGTTCTTC; CDR3 protein: CASSPSGRAANEQFF
V gene: TRBV19; D gene: -; J gene: TRBJ1-2; clone size: -; CDR3 DNA: TGTGCCAGTAGTATAGAGGGCCCTAACTATGGCTACACCTTC; CDR3 protein: CASSIEGPNYGYTF
V gene: TRBV23-1; D gene: TRBD1; J gene: TRBJ2-7; clone size: -; CDR3 DNA: TGCGCCAGCAGTCACATACAGGGGGGTCACGAGCAGTACTTC; CDR3 protein: CASSHIQGGHEQYF
V gene: TRBV7-9; D gene: TRBD2; J gene: TRBJ2-7; clone size: -; CDR3 DNA: TGTGCCAGCAGCCCGACTAGCGGGAGGTCGGGAGAGCAGTACTTC; CDR3 protein: CASSPTSGRSGEQYF
V gene: TRBV7-6; D gene: -; J gene: TRBJ2-5; clone size: -; CDR3 DNA: TGTGCCAGCAGCTTAACCCTCCGGGGCCAAGAGACCCAGTACTTC; CDR3 protein: CASSLTLRGQETQYF
V gene: TRBV4-2; D gene: -; J gene: TRBJ2-6; clone size: -; CDR3 DNA: TGTGCCAGCAGCCAAGTAACATCTGGGGCCAACGTCCTGACTTTC; CDR3 protein: CASSQVTSGANVLTF
V gene: TRBV5-5; D gene: TRBD1; J gene: TRBJ1-6; clone size: -; CDR3 DNA: TGTGCCAGCAGCTTTTTGGAGGGGGCGAGTTCACCCCTCCACTTT; CDR3 protein: CASSFLEGASSPLHF
V gene: TRBV4-2; D gene: TRBD2; J gene: TRBJ2-1; clone size: -; CDR3 DNA: TGTGCCAGCAGCCAAGAAAGGGGAGGACTAGCGGACAATGAGCAGTTCTTC; CDR3 protein: CASSQERGGLADNEQFF
V gene: TRBV4-2; D gene: -; J gene: TRBJ2-2; clone size: -; CDR3 DNA: TGTGCCAGCAGCCAAGATGGGTTTAGAGGGACAACGAACACCGGGGAGCTGTTTTTT; CDR3 protein: CASSQDGFRGTTNTGELFF
V gene: TRBV4-3; D gene: -; J gene: TRBJ2-7; clone size: -; CDR3 DNA: TGCGCCAGCAGCCAAGATTCCCGCCGGAGCTCCTACGAGCAGTACTTC; CDR3 protein: CASSQDSRRSSYEQYF